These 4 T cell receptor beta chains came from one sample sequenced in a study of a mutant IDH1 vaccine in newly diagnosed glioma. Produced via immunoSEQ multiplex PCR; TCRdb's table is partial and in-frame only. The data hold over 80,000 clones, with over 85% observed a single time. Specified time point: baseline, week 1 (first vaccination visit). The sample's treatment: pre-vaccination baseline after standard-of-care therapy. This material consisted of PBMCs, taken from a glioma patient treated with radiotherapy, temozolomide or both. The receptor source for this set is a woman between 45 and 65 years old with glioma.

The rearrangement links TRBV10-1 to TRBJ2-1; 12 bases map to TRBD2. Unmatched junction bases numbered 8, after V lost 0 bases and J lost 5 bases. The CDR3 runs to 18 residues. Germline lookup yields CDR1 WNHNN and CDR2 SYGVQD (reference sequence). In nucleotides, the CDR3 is TGCGCCAGCAGTGAGTCGGGACTAGCGGGCACCTACCACAATGAGCAGTTCTTC. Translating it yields CASSESGLAGTYHNEQFF.

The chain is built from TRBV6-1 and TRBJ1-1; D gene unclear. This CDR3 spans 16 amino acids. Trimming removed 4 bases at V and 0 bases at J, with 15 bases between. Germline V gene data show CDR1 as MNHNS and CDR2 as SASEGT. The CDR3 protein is CASSGIGSVMNTEAFF. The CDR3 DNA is TGTGCCAGCAGTGGAATCGGGTCAGTGATGAACACTGAAGCTTTCTTT.

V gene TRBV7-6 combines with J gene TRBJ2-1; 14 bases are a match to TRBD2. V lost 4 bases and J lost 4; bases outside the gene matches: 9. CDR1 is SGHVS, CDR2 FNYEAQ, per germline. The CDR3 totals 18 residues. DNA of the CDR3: TGTGCCAGCAGCTCGGGGACTAGCGGGAGAGTTGGGTACAATGAGCAGTTCTTC. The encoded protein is CASSSGTSGRVGYNEQFF.

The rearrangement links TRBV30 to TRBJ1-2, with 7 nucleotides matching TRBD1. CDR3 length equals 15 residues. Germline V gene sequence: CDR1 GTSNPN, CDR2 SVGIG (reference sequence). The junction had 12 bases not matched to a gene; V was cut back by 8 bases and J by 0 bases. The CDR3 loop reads CAQDASGQTNYGYTF. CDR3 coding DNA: TGTGCCCAAGACGCCTCGGGACAGACTAACTATGGCTACACCTTC. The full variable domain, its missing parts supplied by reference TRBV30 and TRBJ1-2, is SQTIHQWPATLVQPVGSPLSLECTVEGTSNPNLYWYRQAAGRGLQLLFYSVGIGQISSEVPQNLSASRPQDRQFILSSKKLLLSDSGFYLCAQDASGQTNYGYTFGSGTRLTVV.